The entry that follows covers one T cell receptor (beta chain) sequence. These data are taken from a study of blood T cell repertoires in COVID-19. Study information: Material from acute and convalescent COVID-19 was sourced from the United States, Italy and Spain.

In the authors' methods: Reference gene primer amplification gave estimated nucleated cell counts. This table comes from immunoSEQ multiplex PCR, and its TCRdb copy is limited to in-frame clones, with some not included. V and J calls and clone size are given by that table; D and trimming were obtained from the DNA. The data contain more than 50,000 clones, around 90% of them singletons. CDR3 size: 15 residues. Germline CDR1 SGHDN, CDR2 FVKESK. The V and J ends lost 5 bases and 0 bases respectively, with 13 bases between them. The sample consisted of peripheral blood. This TCR came from a man between 60 and 75 years old with active COVID-19. V usage is TRBV14 and J usage is TRBJ1-1; perhaps TRBD1 as D (6 bases). The CDR3 region has the DNA TGTGCCAGCAGCGCCCCCGGGACACTGAACACTGAAGCTTTCTTT. It specifies CASSAPGTLNTEAFF.